One sample yielded the 17 T cell receptor beta chains listed below, sequenced in a study of beta chain features in type 1 diabetes. General study findings and limits: All four CD4+ subsets from Type 1 diabetes patients carried moderately but significantly shorter TCRB CDR3s.

Antigens for these TCRs are unknown. Expressed TCRB transcripts got sequenced, as all isolated RNA was reverse transcribed. Clones were sequenced by immunoSEQ multiplex PCR, and TCRdb holds only the in-frame ones, with some missing. The profile covers more than 300,000 clones, with roughly an eighth appearing a single time and approximately 0.011% taken by the ten largest. The specimen was naive CD4+ T cells from blood. The receptors were gathered from a woman aged 18-35 years with type 1 diabetes.

The chain employs TRBV12-5 and TRBJ2-5, with 10 bases aligning to TRBD1. Losses at the gene ends were 5 bases for V and 6 bases for J; bases not matched to a gene: 9. Germline V lookup: CDR1 LGHNT, CDR2 FRNRAP. CDR3 length equals 15 residues. CDR3 DNA: TGTGCTAGTGGTATCCAGGGACAGGGGCCACAGACCCAGTACTTC. It yields the protein CASGIQGQGPQTQYF.

This clone was observed a few times. This chain links TRBV19 with TRBJ2-2, with D perhaps matching TRBD1 (5 bases). The ends were cut back, 4 bases at V and 5 bases at J, with 5 bases in the middle. Germline CDR1 and CDR2: LNHDA and SQIVND (reference sequence). The CDR3 length is 12 residues. The CDR3 is CASSKGTGELFF. CDR3 in DNA: TGTGCCAGTAGTAAGGGGACCGGGGAGCTGTTTTTT.

The rearrangement uses TRBV28 and TRBJ2-1; 7 nucleotides match TRBD2. With V trimmed by 6 bases and J by 7 bases, 6 bases remained unmatched. The germline V gene has CDR1 MDHEN and CDR2 SYDVKM. The CDR3 is 13 residues long. CDR3 DNA sequence: TGTGCCAGCAGAAATCCTAGCGGAAATGAGCAGTTCTTC. Protein sequence: CASRNPSGNEQFF.

This rearrangement joins TRBV29-1 to TRBJ1-2; 7 bases map to TRBD1. This CDR3 contains 13 residues. Per germline, CDR1 SQVTM and CDR2 ANQGSEA. V trimming: 5 bases; J trimming: 6 bases; junction bases outside the gene matches: 9. The CDR3 loop is CSVHPGQFNGYTF. DNA for the CDR3: TGCAGCGTTCACCCGGGACAGTTTAATGGCTACACCTTC. Full variable domain (remainder filled in from reference TRBV29-1 and TRBJ1-2): SAVISQKPSRDICQRGTSLTIQCQVDSQVTMMFWYRQQPGQSLTLIATANQGSEATYESGFVIDKFPISRPNLTFSTLTVSNMSPEDSSIYLCSVHPGQFNGYTFGSGTRLTVV.

This clone was seen a handful of times. The CDR3 coding sequence is TGTGCCTGGAGTTCTAGCGCATACGTCAATGAGCAGTTCTTC. It yields the protein CAWSSSAYVNEQFF. The chain combines TRBV30 with TRBJ2-1, with D perhaps TRBD2 (6 bases). The CDR3 runs 14 residues. Germline-derived CDR1 and CDR2 are GTSNPN and SVGIG (reference sequence). V was cut by 2 bases and J by 6 bases, with 14 bases left in between.

The V gene is TRBV6-4, the J gene TRBJ2-3, with 11 bases lining up with TRBD1. In germline, CDR1 is MRHNA, CDR2 SNTAGT. CDR3 size: 15 residues. Unmatched junction bases numbered 3, after V lost 2 bases and J lost 5 bases. The CDR3 loop is CASSDPDRGQDTQYF. As DNA, the CDR3 is TGTGCCAGCAGTGACCCGGACAGGGGGCAAGATACGCAGTATTTT.

This CDR3 reads CATSRLAGEGADTQYF. CDR3 in DNA: TGTGCCACCAGCAGATTAGCGGGGGAAGGCGCAGATACGCAGTATTTT. The chain has TRBV15 and TRBJ2-3, with 9 nucleotides matching TRBD2. CDR1 is LNHNV and CDR2 is YYDKDF in the germline V gene (reference sequence). The CDR3 has 16 residues. V dropped 2 bases and J dropped 4; count of bases not matched to a gene: 7.

This clone came up a few times. This rearrangement joins TRBV5-4 to TRBJ2-1; D possibly corresponds to TRBD1 (5 bases). Looked up from germline, CDR1 is SGHNT and CDR2 is YYREEE (reference sequence). The V gene lost 0 bases and the J gene lost 4 bases, with 11 bases spanning the gap. The CDR3 runs 15 residues. In DNA form, the CDR3 reads TGTGCCAGCAGCTTGGCCGGTAGGGGATACAATGAGCAGTTCTTC. Translated, it gives CASSLAGRGYNEQFF.

The sample holds a few counts of this clone. The J gene is TRBJ2-3, the V gene TRBV10-3, with 9 bases identical to TRBD1. The CDR3 length is 13 residues. V shed 4 bases, J shed 6 bases, and the junction held 2 bases outside the gene matches. Germline V gene lookup returns CDR1 ENHRY and CDR2 SYGVKD. In nucleotides, the CDR3 is TGTGCCATCAGTGGGGGACAGGGCGATACGCAGTATTTT. Translation: CAISGGQGDTQYF.

This clone appeared a few times. The chain has TRBV29-1 and TRBJ1-2; no clear D gene. Germline V gene sequence: CDR1 SQVTM, CDR2 ANQGSEA. This CDR3 has 12 residues. V lost 4 bases, J lost 8 bases, and 14 bases lay in between. The CDR3 reads CSVAFGESGYTF. In DNA, the CDR3 is TGCAGCGTTGCTTTCGGGGAGTCGGGCTACACCTTC.

Only a few counts were recorded for this clone. This sequence joins TRBV19 and TRBJ1-3; D gene ambiguous. The CDR3 totals 14 residues. Germline V gene data show CDR1 as LNHDA and CDR2 as SQIVND (reference sequence). Trimming cost V 8 bases and J 0 bases, with 11 bases left between them. CDR3 nucleotides: TGTGCCAGTTACACCGGGAGCTCTGGAAACACCATATATTTT. This gives the protein CASYTGSSGNTIYF.

J is TRBJ2-3 and V is TRBV28; a possible D gene is TRBD2 (6 bases). CDR1 is MDHEN, CDR2 SYDVKM, per germline. The V gene lost 6 bases and the J gene lost 6 bases, with 19 bases spanning the gap. The CDR3 consists of 15 residues. Written as DNA, the CDR3 is TGTGCCAGCAGCTCAGGAGGGCCAACTGGGGATACGCAGTATTTT. Translation: CASSSGGPTGDTQYF.

This clone was seen a handful of times. The same CDR3 is also encoded by other DNA sequences in this sample. This sequence joins TRBV20-1 and TRBJ1-2; no clear D. Germline V gene lookup returns CDR1 DFQATT and CDR2 SNEGSKA (reference sequence). The ends were cut back, 5 bases at V and 4 bases at J, with 8 bases in the middle. The CDR3 has 11 residues. The DNA for the CDR3 is TGCAGTGCTCCTACGGTCTATGGCTACACCTTC. Residues: CSAPTVYGYTF.

The chain employs TRBV5-4 and TRBJ2-7, with D maybe TRBD2 (5 bases). V lost 2 bases, J lost 0 bases, and 9 bases lay in between. From germline, CDR1 is SGHNT and CDR2 YYREEE (reference sequence). This CDR3 spans 14 amino acids. The CDR3 here is CASSFGGSSYEQYF. For the CDR3, the DNA is TGTGCCAGCAGCTTTGGAGGCAGCTCCTACGAGCAGTACTTC.

The chain links TRBV7-2 to TRBJ1-5; the match to TRBD1 covers 11 bases. The germline V gene has CDR1 SGHTA and CDR2 FQGNSA. After removal of 4 bases from V and 6 bases from J, the junction contained 5 bases not matched to a gene. The CDR3 extends over 15 amino acids. The CDR3 sequence: CASSSGDRGSQPQHF. The CDR3 nucleotides read TGTGCCAGCAGCTCAGGGGACAGGGGGAGTCAGCCCCAGCATTTT.

The V call is TRBV7-2, the J call TRBJ1-6; D is perhaps TRBD1 (6 bases). This CDR3 comprises 13 residues. The V gene's germline CDR1 is SGHTA and CDR2 FQGNSA. V lost 4 bases and J 17 bases, leaving 18 bases between the germline ends. The CDR3 protein is CASSWTAGDGVHF. As DNA, the CDR3 is TGTGCCAGCAGCTGGACAGCGGGGGACGGAGTCCACTTT.

This clone has more than one count but fewer than ten. The CDR3 sequence is CAIRTGGYETQYF. The CDR3 region has the DNA TGTGCCATCCGTACAGGGGGGTACGAGACCCAGTACTTC. The V call is TRBV10-3, the J call TRBJ2-5; 8 bases align to TRBD1. J lost 5 bases, V lost 8 bases, and 7 bases had no gene match. Germline lookup yields CDR1 ENHRY and CDR2 SYGVKD. The length of the CDR3 is 13 residues.